This TCR beta chain is drawn from a study of shared clonotypes between healthy human individuals. Within Nashville, Tennessee resided all donors, each a Caucasian adult. Generated by immunoSEQ multiplex PCR, the TCRdb table keeps only in-frame clones and is missing some. This repertoire shows millions of clones, approximately 90% found once; its top ten account for 0.14%. Unmatched junction bases numbered 5, after V lost 4 bases and J lost 4 bases. CDR1 is LGHNA, CDR2 YSLEER, per germline. The CDR3 is made up of 15 amino acids. This chain links TRBV4-3 with TRBJ1-2, with 11 bases matching TRBD1. Material: naive CD4+ T cells sorted from blood. The subset is: CD45RA+ positively selected. The source of this sequence is a man aged 18 to 29 in good health. CDR3 residues: CASSPGQGVSYGYTF. In nucleotides, the CDR3 is TGCGCCAGCAGCCCGGGACAGGGGGTTAGCTATGGCTACACCTTC.